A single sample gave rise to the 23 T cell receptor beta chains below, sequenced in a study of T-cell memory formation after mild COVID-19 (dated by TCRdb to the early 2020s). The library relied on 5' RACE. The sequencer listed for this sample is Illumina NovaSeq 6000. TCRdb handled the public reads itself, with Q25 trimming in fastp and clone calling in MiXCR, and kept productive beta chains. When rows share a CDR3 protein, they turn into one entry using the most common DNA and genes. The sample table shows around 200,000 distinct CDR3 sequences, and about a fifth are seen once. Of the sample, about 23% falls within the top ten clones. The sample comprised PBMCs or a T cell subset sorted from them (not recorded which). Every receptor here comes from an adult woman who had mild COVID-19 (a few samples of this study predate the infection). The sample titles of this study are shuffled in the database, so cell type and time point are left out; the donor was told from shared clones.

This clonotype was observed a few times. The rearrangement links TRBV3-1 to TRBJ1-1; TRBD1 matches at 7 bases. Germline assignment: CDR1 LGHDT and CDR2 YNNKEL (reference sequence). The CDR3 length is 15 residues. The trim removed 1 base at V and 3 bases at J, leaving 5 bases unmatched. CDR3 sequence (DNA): TGTGCCAGCAGCCAAGGAGAGGGGGCGTACACTGAAGCTTTCTTT. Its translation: CASSQGEGAYTEAFF.

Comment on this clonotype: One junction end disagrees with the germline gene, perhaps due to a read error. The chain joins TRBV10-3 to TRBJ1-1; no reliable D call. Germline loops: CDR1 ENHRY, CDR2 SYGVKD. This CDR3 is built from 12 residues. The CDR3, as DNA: TGTGCCACCAGTAGGTCGAACACTGAAGCTTTCTTT. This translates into CATSRSNTEAFF.

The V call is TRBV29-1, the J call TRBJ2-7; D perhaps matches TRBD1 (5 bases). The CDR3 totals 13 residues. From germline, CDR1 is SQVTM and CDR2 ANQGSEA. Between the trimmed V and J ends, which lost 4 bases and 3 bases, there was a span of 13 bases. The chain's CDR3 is CSVVQGVDYEQYF. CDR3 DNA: TGCAGCGTTGTTCAGGGCGTCGACTACGAGCAGTACTTC.

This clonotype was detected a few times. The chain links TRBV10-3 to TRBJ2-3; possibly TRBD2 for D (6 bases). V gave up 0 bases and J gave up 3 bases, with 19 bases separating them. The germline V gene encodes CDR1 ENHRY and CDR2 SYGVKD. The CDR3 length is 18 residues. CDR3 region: CAISESIFGRKNTDTQYF. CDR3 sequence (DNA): TGTGCCATCAGTGAGTCGATTTTCGGGAGAAAAAATACAGATACGCAGTATTTT.

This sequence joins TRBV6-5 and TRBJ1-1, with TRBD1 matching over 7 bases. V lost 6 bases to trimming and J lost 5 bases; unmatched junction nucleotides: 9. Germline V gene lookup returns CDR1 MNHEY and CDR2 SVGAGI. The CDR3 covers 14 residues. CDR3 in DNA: TGTGCCAGCAGGGGGGACAGCCGCGGTACTGAAGCTTTCTTT. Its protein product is CASRGDSRGTEAFF.

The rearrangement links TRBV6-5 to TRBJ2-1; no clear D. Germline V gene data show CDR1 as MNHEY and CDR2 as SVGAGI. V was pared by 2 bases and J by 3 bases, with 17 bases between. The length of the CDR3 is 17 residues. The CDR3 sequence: CASSYGYGGLHYNEQFF. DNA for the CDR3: TGTGCCAGCAGTTACGGTTACGGCGGTCTGCACTACAATGAGCAGTTCTTC.

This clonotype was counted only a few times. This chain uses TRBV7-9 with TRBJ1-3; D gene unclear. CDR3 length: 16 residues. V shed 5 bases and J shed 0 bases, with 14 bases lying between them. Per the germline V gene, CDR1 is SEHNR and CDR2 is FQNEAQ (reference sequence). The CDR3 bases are TGTGCCAGCAGCCACCTCGACTTGGTCTCTGGAAACACCATATATTTT. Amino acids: CASSHLDLVSGNTIYF. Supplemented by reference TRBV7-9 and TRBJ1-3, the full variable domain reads DTGVSQNPRHKITKRGQNVTFRCDPISEHNRLYWYRQTLGQGPEFLTYFQNEAQLEKSRLLSDRFSAERPKGSFSTLEIQRTEQGDSAMYLCASSHLDLVSGNTIYFGEGSWLTVV.

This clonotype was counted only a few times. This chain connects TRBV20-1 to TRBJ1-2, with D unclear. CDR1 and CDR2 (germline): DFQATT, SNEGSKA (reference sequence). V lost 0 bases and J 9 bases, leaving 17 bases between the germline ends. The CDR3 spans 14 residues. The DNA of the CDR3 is TGCAGTGCTAGAGATGTCGAACCGTCCCTTAGCTACACCTTC. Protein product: CSARDVEPSLSYTF.

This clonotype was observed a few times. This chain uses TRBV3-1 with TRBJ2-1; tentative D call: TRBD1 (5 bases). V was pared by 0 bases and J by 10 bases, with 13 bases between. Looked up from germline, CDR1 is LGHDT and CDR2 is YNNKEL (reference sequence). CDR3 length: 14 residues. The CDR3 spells CASSQDLGDWEQFF. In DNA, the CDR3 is TGTGCCAGCAGCCAAGATTTAGGGGATTGGGAGCAGTTCTTC.

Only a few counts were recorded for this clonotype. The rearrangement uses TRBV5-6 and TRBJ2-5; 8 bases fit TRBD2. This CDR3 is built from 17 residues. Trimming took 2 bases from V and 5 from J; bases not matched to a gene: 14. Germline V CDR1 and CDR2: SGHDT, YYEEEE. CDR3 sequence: CASSLDLRGANRETQYF. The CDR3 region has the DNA TGTGCCAGCAGCTTAGACTTGCGGGGGGCTAATCGGGAGACCCAGTACTTC.

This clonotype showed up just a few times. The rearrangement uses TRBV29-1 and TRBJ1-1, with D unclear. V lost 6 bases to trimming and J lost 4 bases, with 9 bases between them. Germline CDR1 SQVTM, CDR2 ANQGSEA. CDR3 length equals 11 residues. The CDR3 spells CSVLTGTEAFF. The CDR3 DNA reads TGCAGCGTCCTGACGGGCACTGAAGCTTTCTTT.

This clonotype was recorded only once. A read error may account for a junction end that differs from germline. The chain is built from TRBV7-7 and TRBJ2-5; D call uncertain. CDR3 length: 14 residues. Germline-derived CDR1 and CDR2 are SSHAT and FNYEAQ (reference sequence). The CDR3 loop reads CASSSLEVQETQYF. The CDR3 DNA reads TGTGCTAGCAGCTCACTTGAGGTCCAAGAGACCCAGTACTTC.

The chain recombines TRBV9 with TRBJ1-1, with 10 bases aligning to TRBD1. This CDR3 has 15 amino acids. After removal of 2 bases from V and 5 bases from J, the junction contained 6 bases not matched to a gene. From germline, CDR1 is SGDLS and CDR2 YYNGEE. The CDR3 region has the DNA TGTGCCAGCAGCGTTCATGGGACAGGGGTTACTGAAGCTTTCTTT. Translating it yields CASSVHGTGVTEAFF.

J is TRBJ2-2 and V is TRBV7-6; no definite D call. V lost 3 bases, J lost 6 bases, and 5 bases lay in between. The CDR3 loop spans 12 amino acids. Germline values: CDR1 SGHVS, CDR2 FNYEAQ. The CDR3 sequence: CASSFLSGELFF. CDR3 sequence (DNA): TGTGCCAGCAGCTTTCTATCCGGGGAGCTGTTTTTT.

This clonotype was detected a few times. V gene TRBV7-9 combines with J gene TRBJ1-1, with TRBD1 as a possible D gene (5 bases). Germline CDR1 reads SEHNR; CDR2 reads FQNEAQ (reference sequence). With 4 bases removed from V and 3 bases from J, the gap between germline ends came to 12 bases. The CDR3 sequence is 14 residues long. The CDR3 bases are TGTGCCAGCAGCTCGCAGGGAGTACACACTGAAGCTTTCTTT. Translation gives CASSSQGVHTEAFF.

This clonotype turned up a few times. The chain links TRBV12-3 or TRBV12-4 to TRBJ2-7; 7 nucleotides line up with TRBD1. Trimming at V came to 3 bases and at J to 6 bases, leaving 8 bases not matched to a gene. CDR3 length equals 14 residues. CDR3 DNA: TGTGCCAGCAGTTTGACAGGGAACTCGTTCGAGCAGTACTTC. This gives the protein CASSLTGNSFEQYF.

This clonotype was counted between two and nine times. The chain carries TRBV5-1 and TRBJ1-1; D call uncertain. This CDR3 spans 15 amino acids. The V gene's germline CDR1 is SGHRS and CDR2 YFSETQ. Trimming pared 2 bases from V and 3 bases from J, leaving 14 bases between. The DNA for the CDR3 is TGCGCCAGCAGCTTTTCGAGGGATTTGGACACTGAAGCTTTCTTT. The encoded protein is CASSFSRDLDTEAFF.

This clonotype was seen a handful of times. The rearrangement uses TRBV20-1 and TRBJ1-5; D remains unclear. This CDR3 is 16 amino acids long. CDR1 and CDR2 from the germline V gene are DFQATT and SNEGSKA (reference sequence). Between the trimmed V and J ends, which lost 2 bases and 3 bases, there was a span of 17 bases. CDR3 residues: CSARLPWETVNQPQHF. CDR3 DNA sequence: TGCAGTGCTAGACTCCCCTGGGAAACGGTCAATCAGCCCCAGCATTTT.

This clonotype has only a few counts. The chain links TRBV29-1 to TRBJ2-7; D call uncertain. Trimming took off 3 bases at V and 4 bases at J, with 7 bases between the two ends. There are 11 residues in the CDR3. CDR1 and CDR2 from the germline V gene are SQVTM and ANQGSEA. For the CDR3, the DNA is TGCAGCGTTGAGTCCACTTACGAGCAGTACTTC. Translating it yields CSVESTYEQYF.

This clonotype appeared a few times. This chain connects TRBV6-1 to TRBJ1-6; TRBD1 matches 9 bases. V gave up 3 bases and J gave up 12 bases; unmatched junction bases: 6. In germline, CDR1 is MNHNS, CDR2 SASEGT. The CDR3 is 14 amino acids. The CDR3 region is CASSDGTGPQPLHF. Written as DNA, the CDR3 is TGTGCCAGCAGTGACGGGACAGGGCCCCAACCCCTCCACTTT.

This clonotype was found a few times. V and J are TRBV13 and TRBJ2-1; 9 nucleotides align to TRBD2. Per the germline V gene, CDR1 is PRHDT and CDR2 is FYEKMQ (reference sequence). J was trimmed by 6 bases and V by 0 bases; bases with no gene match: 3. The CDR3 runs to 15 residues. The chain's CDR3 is CASSLGQAGGNEQFF. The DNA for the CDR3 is TGTGCCAGCAGCTTAGGTCAAGCGGGGGGCAATGAGCAGTTCTTC.

CDR3 protein: CASSFGRGQPQHF. CDR3 sequence (DNA): TGTGCCAGCAGTTTTGGTCGAGGTCAGCCCCAGCATTTT. The chain carries TRBV12-3 or TRBV12-4 and TRBJ1-5; D not certain. CDR3 size: 13 residues. Trimming left V 3 bases short and J 6 bases short, with 9 bases between.

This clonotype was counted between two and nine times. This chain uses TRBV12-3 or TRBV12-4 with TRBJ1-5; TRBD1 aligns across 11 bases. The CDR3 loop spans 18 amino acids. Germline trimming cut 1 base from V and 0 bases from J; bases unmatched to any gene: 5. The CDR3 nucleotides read TGTGCCAGCAGTTTAGAGGCGGGACAGGGGGATAGCAATCAGCCCCAGCATTTT. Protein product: CASSLEAGQGDSNQPQHF.